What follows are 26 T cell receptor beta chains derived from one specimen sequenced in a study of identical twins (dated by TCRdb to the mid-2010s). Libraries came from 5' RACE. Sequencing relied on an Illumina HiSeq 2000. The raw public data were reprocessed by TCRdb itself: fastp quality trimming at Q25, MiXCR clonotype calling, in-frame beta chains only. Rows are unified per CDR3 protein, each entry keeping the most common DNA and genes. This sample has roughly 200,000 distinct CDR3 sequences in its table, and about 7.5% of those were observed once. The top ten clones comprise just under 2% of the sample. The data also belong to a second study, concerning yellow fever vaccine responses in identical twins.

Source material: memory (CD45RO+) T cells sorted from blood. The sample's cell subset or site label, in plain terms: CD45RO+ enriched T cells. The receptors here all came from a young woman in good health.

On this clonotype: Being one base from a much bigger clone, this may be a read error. Here the CDR3 DNA reads TGTACCAGCAGTTTGGAGCGGGGGAGCTCCACGACCACAGATACGCAGTATTTT. Translating gives CTSSLERGSSTTTDTQYF. The gene calls are TRBV2 and TRBJ2-3; 8 nucleotides align to TRBD2. This CDR3 is built from 18 residues. Germline V gives CDR1 SNHLY, CDR2 FYNNEI. The full variable domain, with the rest looked up from reference TRBV2 and TRBJ2-3, is EPEVTQTPSHQVTQMGQEVILRCVPISNHLYFYWYRQILGQKVEFLVSFYNNEISEKSEIFDDQFSVERPDGSNFTLKIRSTKLEDSAMYFCTSSLERGSSTTTDTQYFGPGTRLTVL.

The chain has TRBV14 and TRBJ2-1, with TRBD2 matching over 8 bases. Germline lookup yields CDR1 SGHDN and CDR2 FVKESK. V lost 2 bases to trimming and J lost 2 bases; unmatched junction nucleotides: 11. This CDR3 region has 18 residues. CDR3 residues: CASSQFSGRASAYNEQFF. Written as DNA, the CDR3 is TGTGCCAGCAGCCAATTTTCCGGGAGGGCTTCGGCCTACAATGAGCAGTTCTTC.

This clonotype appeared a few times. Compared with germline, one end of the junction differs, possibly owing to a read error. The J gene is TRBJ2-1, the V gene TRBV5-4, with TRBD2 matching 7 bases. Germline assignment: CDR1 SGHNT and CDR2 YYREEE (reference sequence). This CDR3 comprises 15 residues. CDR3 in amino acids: CAISHGLAGVAEQFF. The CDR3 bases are TGTGCCATCAGCCATGGACTCGCGGGAGTGGCTGAGCAGTTCTTC.

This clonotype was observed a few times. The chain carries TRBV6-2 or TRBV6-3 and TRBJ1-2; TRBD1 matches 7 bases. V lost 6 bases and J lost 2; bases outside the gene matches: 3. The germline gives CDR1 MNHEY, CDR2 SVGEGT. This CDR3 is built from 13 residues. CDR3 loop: CASRVQGNYGYTF. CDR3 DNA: TGTGCCAGCAGAGTACAGGGGAACTATGGCTACACCTTC.

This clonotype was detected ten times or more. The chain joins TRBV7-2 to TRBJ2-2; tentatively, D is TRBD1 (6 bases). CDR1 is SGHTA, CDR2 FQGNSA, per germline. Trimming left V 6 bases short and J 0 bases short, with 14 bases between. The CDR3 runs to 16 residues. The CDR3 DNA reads TGTGCCAGCAGGCCACAACAGGGTTCGAACACCGGGGAGCTGTTTTTT. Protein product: CASRPQQGSNTGELFF.

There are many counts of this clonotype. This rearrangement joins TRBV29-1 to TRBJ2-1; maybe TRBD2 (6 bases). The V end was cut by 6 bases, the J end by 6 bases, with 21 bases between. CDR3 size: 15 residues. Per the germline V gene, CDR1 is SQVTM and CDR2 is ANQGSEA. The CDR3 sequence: CSVPGIGREFNEQFF. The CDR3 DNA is TGCAGCGTCCCCGGGATTGGGCGGGAATTCAATGAGCAGTTCTTC.

In DNA, the CDR3 is TGTGCCAGCAGTTTGGTGACAGGGGAGGGTGAAGCTTTCTTT. Translating gives CASSLVTGEGEAFF. V usage is TRBV28 and J usage is TRBJ1-1, with 8 bases lining up with TRBD1. V was clipped by 3 bases and J by 7 bases; unmatched bases: 7. Germline lookup yields CDR1 MDHEN and CDR2 SYDVKM. The CDR3 is made up of 14 amino acids.

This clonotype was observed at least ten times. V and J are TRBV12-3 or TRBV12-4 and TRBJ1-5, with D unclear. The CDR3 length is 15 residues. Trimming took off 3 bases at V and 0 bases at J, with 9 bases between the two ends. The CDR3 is CASSLDGNSNQPQHF. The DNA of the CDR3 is TGTGCCAGCAGTTTGGACGGTAATAGCAATCAGCCCCAGCATTTT.

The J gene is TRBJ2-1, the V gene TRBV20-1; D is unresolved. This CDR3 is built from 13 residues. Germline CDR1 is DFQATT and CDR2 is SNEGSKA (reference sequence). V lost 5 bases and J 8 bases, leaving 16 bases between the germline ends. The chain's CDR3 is CSARPITRYEQFF. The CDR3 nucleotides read TGCAGTGCTCGACCAATCACGCGCTATGAGCAGTTCTTC.

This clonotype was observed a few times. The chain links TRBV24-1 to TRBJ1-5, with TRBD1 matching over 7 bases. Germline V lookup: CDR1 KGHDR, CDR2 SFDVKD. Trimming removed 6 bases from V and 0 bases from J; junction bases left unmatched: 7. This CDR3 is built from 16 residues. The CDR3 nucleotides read TGTGCCACCAGTTTAGGGACAGAAAATAGCAATCAGCCCCAGCATTTT. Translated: CATSLGTENSNQPQHF.

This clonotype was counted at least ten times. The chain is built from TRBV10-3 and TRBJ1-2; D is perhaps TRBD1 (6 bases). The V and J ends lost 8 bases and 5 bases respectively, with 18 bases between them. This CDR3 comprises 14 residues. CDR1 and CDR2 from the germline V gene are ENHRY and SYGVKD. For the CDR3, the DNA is TGTGCCATCCCGTCGACAGGTGGGGGGTATGGCTACACCTTC. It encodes CAIPSTGGGYGYTF.

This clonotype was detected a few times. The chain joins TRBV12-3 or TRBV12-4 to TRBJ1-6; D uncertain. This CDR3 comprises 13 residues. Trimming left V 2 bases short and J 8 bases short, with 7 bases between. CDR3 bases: TGTGCCAGCAGTTTAACGGAATATTCACCCCTCCACTTT. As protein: CASSLTEYSPLHF.

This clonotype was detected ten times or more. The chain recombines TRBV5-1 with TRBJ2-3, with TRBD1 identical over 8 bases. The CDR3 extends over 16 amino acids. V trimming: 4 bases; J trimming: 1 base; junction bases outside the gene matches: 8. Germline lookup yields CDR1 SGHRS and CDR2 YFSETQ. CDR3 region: CASSTGQGARTDTQYF. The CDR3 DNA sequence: TGCGCCAGCAGCACCGGACAGGGCGCCCGCACAGATACGCAGTATTTT. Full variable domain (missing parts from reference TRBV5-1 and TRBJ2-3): KAGVTQTPRYLIKTRGQQVTLSCSPISGHRSVSWYQQTPGQGLQFLFEYFSETQRNKGNFPGRFSGRQFSNSRSEMNVSTLELGDSALYLCASSTGQGARTDTQYFGPGTRLTVL.

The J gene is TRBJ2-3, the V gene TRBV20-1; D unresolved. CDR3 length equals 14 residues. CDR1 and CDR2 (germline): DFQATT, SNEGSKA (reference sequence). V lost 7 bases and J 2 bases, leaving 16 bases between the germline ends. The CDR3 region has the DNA TGCAGTGTTCCCCCGATTCAATTCACAGATACGCAGTATTTT. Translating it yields CSVPPIQFTDTQYF.

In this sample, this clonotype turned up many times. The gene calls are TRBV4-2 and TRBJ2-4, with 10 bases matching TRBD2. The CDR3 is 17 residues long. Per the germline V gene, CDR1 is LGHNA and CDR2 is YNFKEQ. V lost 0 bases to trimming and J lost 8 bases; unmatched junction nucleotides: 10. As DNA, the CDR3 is TGTGCCAGCAGCCAAGAAGGAGCGGGGGGGCTAAAAGACATTCAGTACTTC. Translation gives CASSQEGAGGLKDIQYF.

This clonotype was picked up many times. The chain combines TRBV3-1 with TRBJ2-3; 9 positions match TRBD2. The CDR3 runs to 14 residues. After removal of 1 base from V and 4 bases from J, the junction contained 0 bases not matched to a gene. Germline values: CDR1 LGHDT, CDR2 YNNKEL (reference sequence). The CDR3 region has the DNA TGTGCCAGCAGCCAAGGCGGGGGGGCAGATACGCAGTATTTT. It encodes CASSQGGGADTQYF.

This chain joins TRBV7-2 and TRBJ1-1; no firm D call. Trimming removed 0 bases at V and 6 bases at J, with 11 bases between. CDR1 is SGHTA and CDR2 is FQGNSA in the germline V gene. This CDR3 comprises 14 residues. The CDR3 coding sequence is TGTGCCAGCAGCTTAGCTCCGGGTGGAGCTGAAGCTTTCTTT. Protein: CASSLAPGGAEAFF.

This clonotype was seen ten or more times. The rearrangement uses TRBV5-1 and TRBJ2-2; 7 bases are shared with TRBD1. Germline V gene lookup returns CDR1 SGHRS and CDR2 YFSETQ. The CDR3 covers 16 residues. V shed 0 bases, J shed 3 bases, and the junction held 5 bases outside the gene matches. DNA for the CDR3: TGCGCCAGCAGCTTGGGGACAGGAGACCACACCGGGGAGCTGTTTTTT. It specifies CASSLGTGDHTGELFF.

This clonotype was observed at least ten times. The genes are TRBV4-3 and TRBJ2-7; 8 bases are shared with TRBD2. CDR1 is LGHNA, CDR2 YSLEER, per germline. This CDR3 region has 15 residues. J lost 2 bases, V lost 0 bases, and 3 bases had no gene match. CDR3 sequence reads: CASSQDTSGAYEQYF. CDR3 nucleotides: TGCGCCAGCAGCCAAGATACTAGCGGAGCCTACGAGCAGTACTTC.

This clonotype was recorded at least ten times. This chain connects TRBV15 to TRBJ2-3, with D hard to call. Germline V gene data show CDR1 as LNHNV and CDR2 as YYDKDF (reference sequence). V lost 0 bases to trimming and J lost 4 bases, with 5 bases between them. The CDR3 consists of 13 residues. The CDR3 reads CATSRDLPDTQYF. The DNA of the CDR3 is TGTGCCACCAGCAGAGATCTTCCAGATACGCAGTATTTT.

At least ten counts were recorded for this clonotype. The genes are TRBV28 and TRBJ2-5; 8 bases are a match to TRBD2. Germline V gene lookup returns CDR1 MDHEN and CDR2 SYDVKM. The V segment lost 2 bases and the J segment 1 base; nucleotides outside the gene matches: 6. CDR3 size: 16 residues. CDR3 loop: CASSLGRGARQETQYF. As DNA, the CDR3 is TGTGCCAGCAGTTTAGGGCGGGGGGCTCGCCAAGAGACCCAGTACTTC.

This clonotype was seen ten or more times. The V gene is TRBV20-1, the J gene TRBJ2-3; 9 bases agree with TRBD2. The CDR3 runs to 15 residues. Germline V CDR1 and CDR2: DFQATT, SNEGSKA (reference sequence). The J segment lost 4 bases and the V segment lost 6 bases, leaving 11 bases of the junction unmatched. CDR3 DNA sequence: TGCAGTGCGATGCCTAGCGGGGTTATCGCAGATACGCAGTATTTT. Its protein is CSAMPSGVIADTQYF.

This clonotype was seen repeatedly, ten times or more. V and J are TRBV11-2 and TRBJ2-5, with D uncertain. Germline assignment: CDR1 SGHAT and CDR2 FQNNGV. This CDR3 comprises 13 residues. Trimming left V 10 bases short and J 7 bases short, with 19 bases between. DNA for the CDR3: TGTGCCACACGAAAAGGAAACGCCGGGACCCAGTACTTC. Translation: CATRKGNAGTQYF.

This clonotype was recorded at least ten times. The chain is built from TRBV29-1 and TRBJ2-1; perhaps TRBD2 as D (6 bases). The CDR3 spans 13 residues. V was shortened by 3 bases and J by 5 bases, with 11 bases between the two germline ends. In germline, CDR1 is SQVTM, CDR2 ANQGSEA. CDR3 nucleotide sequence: TGCAGCGTTGAGGGGGGAACCCACAATGAGCAGTTCTTC. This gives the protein CSVEGGTHNEQFF.

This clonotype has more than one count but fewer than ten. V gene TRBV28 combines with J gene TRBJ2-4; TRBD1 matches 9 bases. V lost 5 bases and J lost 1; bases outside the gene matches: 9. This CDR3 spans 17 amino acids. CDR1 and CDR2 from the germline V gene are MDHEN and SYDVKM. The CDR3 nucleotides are TGTGCCAGCAGTCCGTCGGGGACAGGGATCGCCAAAAACATTCAGTACTTC. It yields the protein CASSPSGTGIAKNIQYF.

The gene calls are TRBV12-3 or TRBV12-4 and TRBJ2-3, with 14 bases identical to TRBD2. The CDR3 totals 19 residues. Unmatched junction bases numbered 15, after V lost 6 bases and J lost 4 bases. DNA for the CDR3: TGTGCCAGCAGCCCTCCCCTGACTAGCGGGAGGGACTATGCAGATACGCAGTATTTT. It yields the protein CASSPPLTSGRDYADTQYF.